This entry lists 22 T cell receptor beta chains sequenced from one sample in a study of blood T cell repertoires in COVID-19. Repertoires were generated with immunoSEQ multiplex PCR, while TCRdb's copy carries only in-frame clones and drops some. The repertoire holds tens of thousands of clones, with more than 75% as singletons. Source material: peripheral blood. Receptors were obtained from a woman in her 70s with acute or convalescent COVID-19.

The V call is TRBV18, the J call TRBJ1-4; 8 bases map to TRBD1. Germline assignment: CDR1 KGHSH and CDR2 LQKENI. V was pared by 3 bases and J by 7 bases, with 7 bases of the junction left unmatched. The CDR3 is 15 residues long. The CDR3 DNA reads TGTGCCAGCTCACCGATTGGACAGGGTACTGAAAAACTGTTTTTT. The encoded protein is CASSPIGQGTEKLFF. Filled out from reference TRBV18 and TRBJ1-4, the complete variable domain reads NAGVMQNPRHLVRRRGQEARLRCSPMKGHSHVYWYRQLPEEGLKFMVYLQKENIIDESGMPKERFSAEFPKEGPSILRIQQVVRGDSAAYFCASSPIGQGTEKLFFGSGTQLSVL.

This clone was observed a few times. CDR3 nucleotide sequence: TGTGCCAGCAGCTTAGCGGGAGAGAGAGATACGCAGTATTTT. Protein sequence: CASSLAGERDTQYF. The rearrangement links TRBV7-2 to TRBJ2-3, with D maybe TRBD2 (5 bases). V dropped 0 bases and J dropped 5 bases, with 9 bases sitting between them. Per the germline V gene, CDR1 is SGHTA and CDR2 is FQGNSA. This CDR3 spans 14 amino acids.

The chain links TRBV5-6 to TRBJ1-5; tentatively, D is TRBD1 (6 bases). This CDR3 is built from 15 residues. Trimming cost V 1 base and J 0 bases, with 8 bases left between them. Germline CDR1 and CDR2: SGHDT and YYEEEE. CDR3 sequence reads: CASSLRGHSNQPQHF. The DNA of the CDR3 is TGTGCCAGCAGCTTGAGGGGACATAGCAATCAGCCCCAGCATTTT.

This chain connects TRBV6-2 or TRBV6-3 to TRBJ2-4, with 7 bases lining up with TRBD1. V was clipped by 6 bases and J by 1 base; unmatched bases: 3. Germline CDR1 and CDR2: MNHEY and SVGEGT. This CDR3 has 14 residues. DNA for the CDR3: TGTGCCAGCAGCCCGACAGGGGCCAAAAACATTCAGTACTTC. Protein product: CASSPTGAKNIQYF.

This clone appeared once. The chain employs TRBV10-2 and TRBJ2-7, with D perhaps TRBD1 (5 bases). V was cut by 2 bases and J by 6 bases, with 14 bases left in between. CDR1 and CDR2 from the germline V gene are WSHSY and SAAADI. The CDR3 has 14 residues. DNA for the CDR3: TGCGCCAGCAGTGAGGGCAGGGAACTCTCCGAGCAGTACGTC. It specifies CASSEGRELSEQYV.

CDR3 protein: CASRLAPFSKICTDTQYF. CDR3 sequence (DNA): TGTGCAAGTCGCTTAGCGCCGTTTAGCAAGATATGTACAGATACGCAGTATTTT. The chain employs TRBV12-2 and TRBJ2-3; the table's TRBD2 call for D was not verified on the DNA. TRBV12-2 represents a pseudogene. The CDR3 length is 18 residues.

The V and J genes are TRBV24-1 and TRBJ2-3; tentative D call: TRBD1 (6 bases). V lost 2 bases and J lost 8, with 19 bases in between. CDR3 size: 16 residues. From germline, CDR1 is KGHDR and CDR2 SFDVKD. The CDR3 DNA is TGTGCCACCAGTGATTGGCAAGTGGGGGCGCACGGTACGCAGTATTTT. This gives the protein CATSDWQVGAHGTQYF.

This rearrangement joins TRBV9 to TRBJ2-3; 7 positions match TRBD1. Germline V lookup: CDR1 SGDLS, CDR2 YYNGEE. The CDR3 has 13 residues. V dropped 2 bases and J dropped 4; count of bases not matched to a gene: 1. The CDR3 DNA reads as TGTGCCAGCAGCGTCGGACAGGCAGATACGCAGTATTTT. The encoded protein is CASSVGQADTQYF.

The rearrangement links TRBV6-6 to TRBJ1-2; 8 nucleotides align to TRBD1. The germline CDR1 and CDR2 sequences are MNHNY and SVGAGI (reference sequence). This CDR3 comprises 15 residues. Germline trimming cut 10 bases from V and 2 bases from J; bases unmatched to any gene: 12. CDR3 region: CATRTGTTLNYGYTF. Written as DNA, the CDR3 is TGTGCCACCAGGACAGGGACCACTCTGAACTATGGCTACACCTTC.

The gene calls are TRBV5-1 and TRBJ2-3, with no clear D. The CDR3 is 15 amino acids. Germline-derived CDR1 and CDR2 are SGHRS and YFSETQ. V gave up 1 base and J gave up 2 bases, with 11 bases separating them. The CDR3 nucleotides are TGCGCCAGCAGCTTGCGGGTTCCAGTCACAGATACGCAGTATTTT. The encoded protein is CASSLRVPVTDTQYF.

The rearrangement uses TRBV10-1 and TRBJ2-2; 9 bases are shared with TRBD2. The trim removed 8 bases at V and 4 bases at J, leaving 5 bases unmatched. There are 14 residues in the CDR3. Germline V gene data show CDR1 as WNHNN and CDR2 as SYGVQD (reference sequence). CDR3 sequence (DNA): TGCGCCAGCCAGACTAGCGGAACCACCGGGGAGCTGTTTTTT. As protein: CASQTSGTTGELFF.

This rearrangement joins TRBV21-1 to TRBJ2-7; TRBD2 is the table's D call and was not checked against the DNA. TRBV21-1 is labeled a pseudogene. This CDR3 comprises 19 residues. DNA of the CDR3: TGTGCCAGCAGCAAAGAATTCGGGTCGGCGGTAGCGGGAATTCACGAGCAGTACGTC. This translates into CASSKEFGSAVAGIHEQYV.

V gene TRBV5-1 combines with J gene TRBJ2-3; D not resolved. Germline CDR1 and CDR2: SGHRS and YFSETQ. CDR3 length: 14 amino acids. Between the trimmed V and J ends, which lost 0 bases and 0 bases, there was a span of 5 bases. The chain's CDR3 is CASSLDFSTDTQYF. DNA for the CDR3: TGCGCCAGCAGCTTGGACTTTAGCACAGATACGCAGTATTTT.

The chain combines TRBV24-1 with TRBJ1-5; D gene ambiguous. CDR3 length: 14 amino acids. The V and J ends lost 5 bases and 7 bases respectively, with 14 bases between them. Germline V CDR1 and CDR2: KGHDR, SFDVKD. CDR3 coding DNA: TGTGCCACCAGTGGAGGCGGGCAGGTCCAGCCCCAGCATTTT. It encodes CATSGGGQVQPQHF.

The gene calls are TRBV19 and TRBJ2-7; TRBD1 agrees at 8 bases. The V segment lost 3 bases and the J segment 1 base; nucleotides outside the gene matches: 11. Per germline, CDR1 LNHDA and CDR2 SQIVND (reference sequence). This CDR3 contains 17 residues. The CDR3, as DNA: TGTGCCAGTAGTATTTGGGGACAGGTCTTGCTTTCCTACGAGCAGTACGTC. Its translation is CASSIWGQVLLSYEQYV.

The chain employs TRBV29-1 and TRBJ2-1; 7 bases agree with TRBD2. The CDR3 is 16 residues long. V was clipped by 4 bases and J by 0 bases; unmatched bases: 9. Per the germline V gene, CDR1 is SQVTM and CDR2 is ANQGSEA. CDR3 in DNA: TGCAGCGTTGTAGCTGCGGGGGACCTCTCCTACAATGAGCAGTTCTTC. It encodes CSVVAAGDLSYNEQFF.

This chain links TRBV18 with TRBJ1-4; no reliable D call. The CDR3 runs to 13 residues. With 6 bases removed from V and 7 bases from J, the gap between germline ends came to 12 bases. Germline V CDR1 and CDR2: KGHSH, LQKENI. CDR3 loop: CASSPLASEKLFF. In DNA form, the CDR3 reads TGTGCCAGCTCCCCCCTCGCCAGTGAAAAACTGTTTTTT.

The J gene is TRBJ2-7, the V gene TRBV6-5; 9 positions agree with TRBD1. From germline, CDR1 is MNHEY and CDR2 SVGAGI. The V segment lost 6 bases and the J segment 4 bases; nucleotides outside the gene matches: 7. The CDR3 extends over 14 amino acids. CDR3 bases: TGTGCCAGCAGGAAAGACAGGGGGTGGTACGAGCAGTACGTC. This codes for CASRKDRGWYEQYV.

The CDR3 DNA reads TGTGCCAGCAGCTTAGATCGACTAGCGGGGGTCACCGGGGAGCTGTTTTTT. It yields the protein CASSLDRLAGVTGELFF. This chain links TRBV7-7 with TRBJ2-2; 12 bases are shared with TRBD2. Germline trimming cut 1 base from V and 4 bases from J; bases unmatched to any gene: 4. Per germline, CDR1 SSHAT and CDR2 FNYEAQ (reference sequence). This CDR3 has 17 amino acids.

The V gene is TRBV7-2, the J gene TRBJ2-5; no reliable D call. From germline, CDR1 is SGHTA and CDR2 FQGNSA. Trimming cost V 2 bases and J 2 bases, with 3 bases left between them. This CDR3 spans 12 amino acids. The CDR3 region has the DNA TGTGCCAGCAGCTTATATCAAGAGACCCAGTACTTC. The encoded protein is CASSLYQETQYF.

The gene calls are TRBV21-1 and TRBJ1-3; TRBD1, the table's D call, was not compared with the DNA. TRBV21-1 is a known pseudogene. The CDR3 is 22 residues long. The CDR3 sequence: CASSKVPGGQSQKVYLGNTIYF. CDR3 DNA: TGTGCCAGCAGCAAAGTTCCAGGGGGGCAAAGTCAGAAGGTATACCTGGGAAACACCATATATTTT.

This clone is a singleton in its sample. This sequence joins TRBV5-6 and TRBJ2-7, with 8 positions matching TRBD1. The V gene end was trimmed by 4 bases and the J gene end by 2 bases; junction bases not matched to a gene: 11. The CDR3 runs to 16 residues. CDR1 is SGHDT and CDR2 is YYEEEE in the germline V gene. The CDR3 region has the DNA TGTGCCAGCAGCGAATTGGCAGGGGGCCAAACCTACGAGCAGTACGTC. Residues: CASSELAGGQTYEQYV.